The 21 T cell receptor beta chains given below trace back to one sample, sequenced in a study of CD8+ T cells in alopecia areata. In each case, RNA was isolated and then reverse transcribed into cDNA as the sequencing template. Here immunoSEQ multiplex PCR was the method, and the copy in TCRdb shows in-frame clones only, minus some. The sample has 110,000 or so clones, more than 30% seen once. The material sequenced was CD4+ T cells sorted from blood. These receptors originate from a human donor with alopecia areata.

DNA of the CDR3: TGCGCCAGCAGCTTGGTCCCAGGGACCGACGAGCAGTACTTC. Translation gives CASSLVPGTDEQYF. The chain combines TRBV5-1 with TRBJ2-7; D assignment may be TRBD1 or TRBD2 (5 bases each). CDR1 is SGHRS, CDR2 YFSETQ, per germline. With 0 bases removed from V and 5 bases from J, the gap between germline ends came to 12 bases. The CDR3 runs 14 residues.

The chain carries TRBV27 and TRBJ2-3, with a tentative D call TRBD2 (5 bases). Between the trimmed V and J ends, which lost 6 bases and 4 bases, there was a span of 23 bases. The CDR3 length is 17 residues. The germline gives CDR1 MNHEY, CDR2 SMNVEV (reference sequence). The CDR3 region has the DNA TGTGCCAGCAGGCGACTCACGGGCCTAGCCGGGCCAGATACGCAGTATTTT. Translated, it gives CASRRLTGLAGPDTQYF.

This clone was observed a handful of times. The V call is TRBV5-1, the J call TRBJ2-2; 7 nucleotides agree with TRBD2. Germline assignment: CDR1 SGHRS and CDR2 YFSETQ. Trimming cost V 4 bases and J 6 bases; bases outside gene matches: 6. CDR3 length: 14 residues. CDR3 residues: CASSPPGRAGELFF. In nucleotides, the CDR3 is TGCGCCAGCAGCCCTCCAGGGAGGGCCGGGGAGCTGTTTTTT. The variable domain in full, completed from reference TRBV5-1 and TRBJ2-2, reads KAGVTQTPRYLIKTRGQQVTLSCSPISGHRSVSWYQQTPGQGLQFLFEYFSETQRNKGNFPGRFSGRQFSNSRSEMNVSTLELGDSALYLCASSPPGRAGELFFGEGSRLTVL.

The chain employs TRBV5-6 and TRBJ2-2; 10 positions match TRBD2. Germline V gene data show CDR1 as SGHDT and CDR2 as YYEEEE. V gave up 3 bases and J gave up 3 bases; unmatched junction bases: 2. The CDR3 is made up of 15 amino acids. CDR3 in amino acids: CASSSGTSDTGELFF. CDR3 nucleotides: TGTGCCAGCAGCTCCGGGACTAGCGACACCGGGGAGCTGTTTTTT.

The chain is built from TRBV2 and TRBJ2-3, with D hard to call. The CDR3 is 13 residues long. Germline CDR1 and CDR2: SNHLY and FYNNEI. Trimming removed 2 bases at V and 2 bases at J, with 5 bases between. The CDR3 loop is CASSEPVTDTQYF. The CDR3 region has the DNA TGTGCCAGCAGTGAACCAGTCACAGATACGCAGTATTTT. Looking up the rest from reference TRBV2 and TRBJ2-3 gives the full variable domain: EPEVTQTPSHQVTQMGQEVILRCVPISNHLYFYWYRQILGQKVEFLVSFYNNEISEKSEIFDDQFSVERPDGSNFTLKIRSTKLEDSAMYFCASSEPVTDTQYFGPGTRLTVL.

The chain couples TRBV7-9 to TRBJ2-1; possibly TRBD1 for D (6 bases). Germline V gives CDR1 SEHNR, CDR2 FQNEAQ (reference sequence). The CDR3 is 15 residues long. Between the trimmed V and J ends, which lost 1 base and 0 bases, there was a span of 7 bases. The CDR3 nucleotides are TGTGCCAGCAGCTTAGAAGGGGGCTCCTACAATGAGCAGTTCTTC. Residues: CASSLEGGSYNEQFF.

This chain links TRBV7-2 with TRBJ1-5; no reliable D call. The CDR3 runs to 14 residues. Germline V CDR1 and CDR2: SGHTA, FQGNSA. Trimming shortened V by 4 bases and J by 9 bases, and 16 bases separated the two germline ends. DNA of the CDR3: TGTGCCAGCAGCTCAGGTCTTAACCCGGGGCCCCAGCATTTT. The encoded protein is CASSSGLNPGPQHF.

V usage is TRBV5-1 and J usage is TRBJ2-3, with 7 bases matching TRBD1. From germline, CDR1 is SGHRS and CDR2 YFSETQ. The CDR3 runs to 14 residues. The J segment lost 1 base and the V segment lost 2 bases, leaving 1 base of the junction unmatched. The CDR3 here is CASSFGTGTDTQYF. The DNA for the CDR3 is TGCGCCAGCAGCTTCGGGACAGGCACAGATACGCAGTATTTT.

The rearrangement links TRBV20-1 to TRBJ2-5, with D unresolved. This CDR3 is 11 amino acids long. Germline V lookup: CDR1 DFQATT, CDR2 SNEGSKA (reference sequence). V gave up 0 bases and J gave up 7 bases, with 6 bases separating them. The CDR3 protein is CSARDRRTQYF. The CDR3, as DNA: TGCAGTGCTAGAGATAGAAGGACCCAGTACTTC.

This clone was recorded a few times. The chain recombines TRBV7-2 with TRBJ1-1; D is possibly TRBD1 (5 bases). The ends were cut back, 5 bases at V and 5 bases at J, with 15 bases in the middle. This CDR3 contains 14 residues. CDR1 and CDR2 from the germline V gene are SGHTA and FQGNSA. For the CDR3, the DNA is TGTGCCAGCAGCCGTGTGGGGGTAGGGACTGAAGCTTTCTTT. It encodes CASSRVGVGTEAFF.

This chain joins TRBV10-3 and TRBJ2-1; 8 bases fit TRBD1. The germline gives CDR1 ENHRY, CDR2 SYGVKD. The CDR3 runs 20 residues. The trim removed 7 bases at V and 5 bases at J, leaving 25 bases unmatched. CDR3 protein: CAIKSESGQDIMGHHNEQFF. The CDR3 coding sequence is TGTGCCATCAAGAGTGAGTCGGGACAGGACATAATGGGGCATCACAATGAGCAGTTCTTC.

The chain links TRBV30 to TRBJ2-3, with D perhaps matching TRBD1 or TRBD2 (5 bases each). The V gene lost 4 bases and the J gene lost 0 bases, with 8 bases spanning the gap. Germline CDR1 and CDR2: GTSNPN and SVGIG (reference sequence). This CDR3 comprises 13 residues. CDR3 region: CAWKGRSTDTQYF. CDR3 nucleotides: TGTGCCTGGAAGGGACGGAGCACAGATACGCAGTATTTT.

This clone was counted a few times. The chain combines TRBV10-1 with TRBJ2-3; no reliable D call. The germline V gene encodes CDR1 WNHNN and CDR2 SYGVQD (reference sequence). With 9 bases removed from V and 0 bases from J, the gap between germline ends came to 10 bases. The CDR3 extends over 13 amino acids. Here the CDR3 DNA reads TGCGCCAGTCGCAGGTCCAGCACAGATACGCAGTATTTT. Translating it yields CASRRSSTDTQYF.

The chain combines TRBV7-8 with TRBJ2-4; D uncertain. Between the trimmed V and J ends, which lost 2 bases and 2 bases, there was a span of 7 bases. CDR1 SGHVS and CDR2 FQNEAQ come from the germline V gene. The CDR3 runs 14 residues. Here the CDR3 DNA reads TGTGCCAGCAGCTTAAGGACGCCCAAAAACATTCAGTACTTC. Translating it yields CASSLRTPKNIQYF.

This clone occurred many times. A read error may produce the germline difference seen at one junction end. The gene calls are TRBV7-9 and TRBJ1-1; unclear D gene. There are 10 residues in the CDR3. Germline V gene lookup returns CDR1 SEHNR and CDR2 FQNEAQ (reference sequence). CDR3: CASGNSEAFF. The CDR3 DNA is TGTGCCAGCGGTAACAGTGAAGCTTTCTTT.

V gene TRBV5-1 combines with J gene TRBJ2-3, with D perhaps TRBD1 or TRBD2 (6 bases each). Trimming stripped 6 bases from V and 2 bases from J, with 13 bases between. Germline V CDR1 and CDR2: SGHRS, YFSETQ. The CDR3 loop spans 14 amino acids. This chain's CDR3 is CASTRDTNTDTQYF. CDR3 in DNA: TGCGCCAGCACGCGGGACACGAACACAGATACGCAGTATTTT.

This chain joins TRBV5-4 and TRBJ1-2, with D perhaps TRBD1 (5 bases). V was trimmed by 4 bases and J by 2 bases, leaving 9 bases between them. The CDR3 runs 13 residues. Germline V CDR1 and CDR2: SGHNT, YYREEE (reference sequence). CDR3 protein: CASSVDSNYGYTF. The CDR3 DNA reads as TGTGCCAGCAGCGTCGACAGCAACTATGGCTACACCTTC. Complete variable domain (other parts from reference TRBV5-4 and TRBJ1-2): ETGVTQSPTHLIKTRGQQVTLRCSSQSGHNTVSWYQQALGQGPQFIFQYYREEENGRGNFPPRFSGLQFPNYSSELNVNALELDDSALYLCASSVDSNYGYTFGSGTRLTVV.

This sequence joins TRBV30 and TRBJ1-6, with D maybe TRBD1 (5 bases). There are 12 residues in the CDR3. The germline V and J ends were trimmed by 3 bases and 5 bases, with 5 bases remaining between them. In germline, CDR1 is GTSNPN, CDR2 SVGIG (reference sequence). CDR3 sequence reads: CAWSRDNSPLHF. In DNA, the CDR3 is TGTGCCTGGAGCAGGGATAATTCACCCCTCCACTTT.

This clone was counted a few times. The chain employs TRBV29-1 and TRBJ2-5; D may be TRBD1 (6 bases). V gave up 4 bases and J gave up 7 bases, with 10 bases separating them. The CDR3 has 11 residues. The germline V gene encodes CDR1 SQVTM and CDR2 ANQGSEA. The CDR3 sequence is CSVVGAATQYF. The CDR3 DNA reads TGCAGCGTTGTGGGGGCCGCGACCCAGTACTTC. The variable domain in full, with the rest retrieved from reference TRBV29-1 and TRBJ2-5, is SAVISQKPSRDICQRGTSLTIQCQVDSQVTMMFWYRQQPGQSLTLIATANQGSEATYESGFVIDKFPISRPNLTFSTLTVSNMSPEDSSIYLCSVVGAATQYFGPGTRLLVL.

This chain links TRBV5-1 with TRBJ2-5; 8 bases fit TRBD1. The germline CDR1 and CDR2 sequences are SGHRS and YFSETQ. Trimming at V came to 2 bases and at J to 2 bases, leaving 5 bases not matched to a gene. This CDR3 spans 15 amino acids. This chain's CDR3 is CASSFGQGKQETQYF. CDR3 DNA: TGCGCCAGCAGCTTCGGACAGGGTAAACAAGAGACCCAGTACTTC.

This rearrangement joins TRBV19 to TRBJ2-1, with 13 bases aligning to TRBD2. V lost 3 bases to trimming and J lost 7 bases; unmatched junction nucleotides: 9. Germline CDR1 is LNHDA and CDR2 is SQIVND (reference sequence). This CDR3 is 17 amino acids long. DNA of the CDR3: TGTGCCAGTAGTATTAATGGACTAGCGGGAGTGAGAAATGAGCAGTTCTTC. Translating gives CASSINGLAGVRNEQFF.